This T cell receptor (beta chain) was observed in a study of blood T cell repertoires in COVID-19. Study-wide context: Acute and convalescent COVID-19 specimens originated in the United States, Italy and Spain.

The Seattle patients, enrolled during active infection, were followed longitudinally. The V segment lost 8 bases and the J segment 5 bases; nucleotides outside the gene matches: 7. This CDR3 is built from 15 residues. Germline V gene lookup returns CDR1 LNHDA and CDR2 SQIVND (reference sequence). The repertoire was sequenced with immunoSEQ multiplex PCR; TCRdb's copy has only in-frame clones and lacks some. The sample has some 160,000 clones, roughly 86% seen once. The V and J genes are TRBV19 and TRBJ2-3; 13 bases align to TRBD2. Sequencing was performed on peripheral blood. The receptor comes from a woman older than 75 with COVID-19, enrolled during active disease. CDR3 in DNA: TGTGCCAGTGGACGACTAGCGGGGGGAGGAGATACGCAGTATTTT. This sequence encodes CASGRLAGGGDTQYF.